One and the same sample provided the 21 T cell receptor beta chains below, sequenced in a study of response to subunit inactivated influenza vaccine. Via MiXCR, TCRdb re-called the RT-PCR reads, giving one row per CDR3 protein. Of more than 700,000 distinct CDR3 sequences listed, over 20% are singletons. The input for sequencing was PBMCs from blood, taken around 5 days after vaccination. Source of these receptors: a man aged 45-65 years who received an inactivated influenza vaccine.

The V call is TRBV6-5, the J call TRBJ1-5, with a weak D call TRBD1 (5 bases). The CDR3 has 14 amino acids. V shed 2 bases and J shed 5 bases, with 10 bases lying between them. Germline CDR1 MNHEY, CDR2 SVGAGI. In nucleotides, the CDR3 is TGTGCCAGCAGTTACGACAGTACTTATCAGCCCCAGCATTTT. It translates to CASSYDSTYQPQHF.

In its sample, this clonotype was seen a few times. The chain combines TRBV11-2 with TRBJ2-5; D not certain. Trimming stripped 5 bases from V and 1 base from J, with 11 bases between. The V gene's germline CDR1 is SGHAT and CDR2 FQNNGV. The CDR3 loop spans 14 amino acids. CDR3 coding DNA: TGTGCCAGCAGCCTCCATCGGGCCCAAGAGACCCAGTACTTC. Protein: CASSLHRAQETQYF.

This clonotype was observed a few times. CDR3 residues: CASSFGSGGRALDTQYF. In DNA form, the CDR3 reads TGTGCCAGCAGCTTTGGTTCGGGCGGGAGGGCCTTAGATACGCAGTATTTT. The chain uses TRBV7-6 and TRBJ2-3; 9 bases line up with TRBD2. CDR1 and CDR2 from the germline V gene are SGHVS and FNYEAQ. V gave up 3 bases and J gave up 5 bases; unmatched junction bases: 12. The CDR3 runs to 17 residues.

The sample holds one count of this clonotype. The chain joins TRBV28 to TRBJ2-1, with D maybe TRBD2 (6 bases). The length of the CDR3 is 15 residues. Germline CDR1 MDHEN, CDR2 SYDVKM. V lost 8 bases to trimming and J lost 2 bases, with 16 bases between them. The CDR3 sequence is CASRDRREAYNEQFF. CDR3 in DNA: TGTGCCAGCCGCGATCGGAGGGAAGCCTACAATGAGCAGTTCTTC. The full variable domain, in which reference TRBV28 and TRBJ2-1 provide the parts outside the CDR3, is DVKVTQSSRYLVKRTGEKVFLECVQDMDHENMFWYRQDPGLGLRLIYFSYDVKMKEKGDIPEGYSVSREKKERFSLILESASTNQTSMYLCASRDRREAYNEQFFGPGTRLTVL.

This clonotype was picked up a small number of times. The chain has TRBV10-3 and TRBJ2-7; TRBD1 is a possible D gene (7 bases). Germline CDR1 ENHRY, CDR2 SYGVKD. The V end lost 9 bases, the J end lost 1 base, and 10 bases lay between the germline ends. This CDR3 contains 12 residues. The chain's CDR3 is CAMAGQSYEQYF. CDR3 coding DNA: TGTGCCATGGCGGGACAGTCCTACGAGCAGTACTTC.

This clonotype has just a few counts. V is TRBV6-1 and J is TRBJ2-2, with TRBD2 identical over 10 bases. CDR1 MNHNS and CDR2 SASEGT come from the germline V gene. CDR3 length: 16 amino acids. V shed 5 bases and J 4 bases; nucleotides not matched to a gene: 7. CDR3 sequence (DNA): TGTGCCAGCAGTACCGGAGCGGGAGGGACCACCGGGGAGCTGTTTTTT. It is translated as CASSTGAGGTTGELFF.

This clonotype was detected many times. The rearrangement links TRBV12-3 or TRBV12-4 to TRBJ1-1; 7 bases map to TRBD1. This CDR3 region has 16 residues. Germline trimming cut 5 bases from V and 1 base from J; bases unmatched to any gene: 10. As DNA, the CDR3 is TGTGCCAGCAGTCTGGGACAGCTTCGGGGGAACACTGAAGCTTTCTTT. This translates into CASSLGQLRGNTEAFF.

This clonotype was counted a few times. This chain links TRBV12-3 or TRBV12-4 with TRBJ2-1, with no clear D. CDR3 size: 14 residues. The V gene lost 3 bases and the J gene lost 9 bases, with 15 bases spanning the gap. CDR3 region: CASSFTGPWGEQFF. Written as DNA, the CDR3 is TGTGCCAGCAGTTTCACCGGGCCCTGGGGTGAGCAGTTCTTC.

This clonotype occurred a few times. J is TRBJ2-5 and V is TRBV29-1; 7 bases match TRBD1. CDR1 is SQVTM, CDR2 ANQGSEA, per germline. CDR3 length: 14 residues. The junction had 7 bases not matched to a gene; V was cut back by 4 bases and J by 2 bases. The CDR3 bases are TGCAGCGTTGTAAACAGGGGAATTCAAGAGACCCAGTACTTC. Protein: CSVVNRGIQETQYF.

V gene TRBV12-3 or TRBV12-4 combines with J gene TRBJ2-1; D may be TRBD2 (6 bases). CDR3 length: 15 amino acids. V was shortened by 5 bases and J by 4 bases, with 15 bases between the two germline ends. The CDR3 sequence: CASSPSSGFYNEQFF. In nucleotides, the CDR3 is TGTGCCAGCAGTCCCTCGAGCGGGTTTTACAATGAGCAGTTCTTC.

This clonotype was seen repeatedly, ten times or more. The V and J genes are TRBV29-1 and TRBJ2-1, with 8 bases lining up with TRBD2. The trim removed 5 bases at V and 5 bases at J, leaving 5 bases unmatched. CDR1 is SQVTM and CDR2 is ANQGSEA in the germline V gene. CDR3 length: 13 residues. CDR3: CSVLKRGNNEQFF. Written as DNA, the CDR3 is TGCAGCGTTCTCAAGCGGGGGAACAATGAGCAGTTCTTC.

As regards this clonotype: Compared with germline, one end of the junction differs, possibly owing to a read error. This chain links TRBV24-1 with TRBJ2-2, with 9 bases aligning to TRBD2. This CDR3 spans 17 amino acids. The germline V gene encodes CDR1 KGHDR and CDR2 SFDVKD. The CDR3 region is CATSDDSGRAWQGGLFF. The CDR3 DNA follows: TGTGCCACCAGTGATGATAGCGGGAGAGCTTGGCAAGGGGGGCTGTTTTTT.

The chain has TRBV20-1 and TRBJ2-3; 10 nucleotides match TRBD2. The germline gives CDR1 DFQATT, CDR2 SNEGSKA (reference sequence). The ends lost 5 bases at V and 5 bases at J; junction bases unmatched: 13. The CDR3 spans 16 residues. The CDR3 bases are TGCAGTGCTGTGATGGGTCTAGCGGGAGTTGGAGATACGCAGTATTTT. It translates to CSAVMGLAGVGDTQYF.

The J gene is TRBJ2-2, the V gene TRBV20-1, with 7 bases lining up with TRBD1. Germline CDR1 is DFQATT and CDR2 is SNEGSKA (reference sequence). The length of the CDR3 is 17 residues. J was trimmed by 0 bases and V by 1 base; bases with no gene match: 8. CDR3 loop: CSARGEIGQANTGELFF. DNA of the CDR3: TGCAGTGCTAGAGGAGAAATTGGACAGGCGAACACCGGGGAGCTGTTTTTT.

This clonotype was seen a handful of times. This sequence joins TRBV7-2 and TRBJ1-1; no definite D call. The V end was cut by 1 base, the J end by 7 bases, with 10 bases between. CDR3 size: 13 residues. Looked up from germline, CDR1 is SGHTA and CDR2 is FQGNSA. This CDR3 reads CASSLDRPYEAFF. CDR3 nucleotide sequence: TGTGCCAGCAGCTTAGACCGACCCTATGAAGCTTTCTTT.

This clonotype was observed many times. The chain couples TRBV12-3 or TRBV12-4 to TRBJ2-1; D could derive from TRBD1 or TRBD2 (5 bases each). This CDR3 is built from 15 residues. The V end was cut by 7 bases, the J end by 1 base, with 14 bases between. This CDR3 reads CASKQEVGSYNEQFF. Written as DNA, the CDR3 is TGTGCCAGCAAACAGGAGGTGGGGTCCTACAATGAGCAGTTCTTC.

The rearrangement links TRBV18 to TRBJ2-3; D gene ambiguous. The CDR3 runs to 16 residues. V lost 6 bases to trimming and J lost 0 bases, with 16 bases between them. The V gene's germline CDR1 is KGHSH and CDR2 LQKENI. The CDR3 region is CASSYHPPTSTDTQYF. CDR3 in DNA: TGTGCCAGCTCGTACCACCCCCCCACTAGCACAGATACGCAGTATTTT.

In this sample, this clonotype turned up a few times. The chain has TRBV5-6 and TRBJ2-7, with D perhaps being TRBD1 or TRBD2 (5 bases each). The germline V and J ends were trimmed by 2 bases and 0 bases, with 9 bases remaining between them. Germline CDR1 SGHDT, CDR2 YYEEEE. The CDR3 is 14 amino acids. CDR3 in DNA: TGTGCCAGCAGCTTTGGGGACCACTCCTACGAGCAGTACTTC. Its translation: CASSFGDHSYEQYF.

This clonotype was picked up a small number of times. This chain uses TRBV10-3 with TRBJ2-1, with D perhaps being TRBD1 or TRBD2 (5 bases each). Germline V lookup: CDR1 ENHRY, CDR2 SYGVKD. The V end was cut by 11 bases, the J end by 5 bases, with 22 bases between. This CDR3 contains 15 residues. CDR3 in DNA: TGTGCCGCCGCAGATTCCGGGACGGCTGACAATGAGCAGTTCTTC. This translates into CAAADSGTADNEQFF.

The chain carries TRBV6-5 and TRBJ2-1, with 13 positions matching TRBD2. CDR3 size: 17 residues. Germline CDR1 and CDR2: MNHEY and SVGAGI. V trimming: 3 bases; J trimming: 4 bases; junction bases outside the gene matches: 6. The CDR3 protein is CASSYRTSGGRYNEQFF. The CDR3, as DNA: TGTGCCAGCAGTTATCGGACTAGCGGGGGCCGTTACAATGAGCAGTTCTTC.

This clonotype was seen repeatedly, ten times or more. J is TRBJ1-2 and V is TRBV7-9, with D unresolved. The ends were cut back, 5 bases at V and 5 bases at J, with 6 bases in the middle. The CDR3 totals 11 residues. Germline values: CDR1 SEHNR, CDR2 FQNEAQ (reference sequence). The CDR3 coding sequence is TGTGCCAGCAGCGCAGTTTATGGCTACACCTTC. Translation: CASSAVYGYTF.